Following are 30 T cell receptor beta chains from one sample sequenced in a study of T cell responses to AZD1222 COVID-19 vaccine. This table comes from immunoSEQ multiplex PCR, and its TCRdb copy is limited to in-frame clones, with some not included. Among around 100,000 clones, roughly 90% were seen once, and the ten largest hold 1.8%. Material: peripheral blood, obtained on day 0 of AZD1222 vaccination. These receptors all come from an adult in good health.

The chain employs TRBV7-9 and TRBJ2-1, with 13 bases lining up with TRBD2. J lost 2 bases, V lost 5 bases, and 3 bases had no gene match. The CDR3 sequence is 16 residues long. Per the germline V gene, CDR1 is SEHNR and CDR2 is FQNEAQ (reference sequence). This chain's CDR3 is CASSVLAGGPYNEQFF. CDR3 sequence (DNA): TGTGCCAGCAGCGTACTAGCGGGAGGGCCCTACAATGAGCAGTTCTTC. Variable domain in full (rest from reference TRBV7-9 and TRBJ2-1): DTGVSQNPRHKITKRGQNVTFRCDPISEHNRLYWYRQTLGQGPEFLTYFQNEAQLEKSRLLSDRFSAERPKGSFSTLEIQRTEQGDSAMYLCASSVLAGGPYNEQFFGPGTRLTVL.

The chain combines TRBV4-3 with TRBJ2-1, with a possible D match to TRBD2 (6 bases). CDR1 and CDR2 (germline): LGHNA, YSLEER. V lost 5 bases to trimming and J lost 1 base, with 12 bases between them. This CDR3 region has 15 residues. For the CDR3, the DNA is TGCGCCAGCAGCACGAGGAGGGGTTCCTACAATGAGCAGTTCTTC. It is translated as CASSTRRGSYNEQFF.

This clone has just one count. The chain couples TRBV7-9 to TRBJ1-5; no reliable D call. Per germline, CDR1 SEHNR and CDR2 FQNEAQ (reference sequence). There are 12 residues in the CDR3. The germline V and J ends were trimmed by 4 bases and 0 bases, with 1 base remaining between them. The CDR3 is CASSYSNQPQHF. The CDR3 nucleotides are TGTGCCAGCAGCTATAGCAATCAGCCCCAGCATTTT. Using reference TRBV7-9 and TRBJ1-5 for the parts outside the CDR3, the full variable domain is DTGVSQNPRHKITKRGQNVTFRCDPISEHNRLYWYRQTLGQGPEFLTYFQNEAQLEKSRLLSDRFSAERPKGSFSTLEIQRTEQGDSAMYLCASSYSNQPQHFGDGTRLSIL.

V usage is TRBV23-1 and J usage is TRBJ1-1; 8 nucleotides agree with TRBD1. TRBV23-1 is an ORF; its function is uncertain. This CDR3 contains 17 residues. V was clipped by 2 bases and J by 7 bases; unmatched bases: 15. For the CDR3, the DNA is TGCGCCAGCAGTCAACCCCACCGATCAGGGGGCCGTTATGAAGCTTTCTTT. The encoded protein is CASSQPHRSGGRYEAFF.

This clone has just one count. This chain links TRBV4-1 with TRBJ2-1, with 9 bases matching TRBD2. This CDR3 has 17 amino acids. Germline V gene lookup returns CDR1 MGHRA and CDR2 YSYEKL. The junction had 9 bases not matched to a gene; V was cut back by 6 bases and J by 0 bases. CDR3 residues: CASRPTSGSLSYNEQFF. CDR3 sequence (DNA): TGCGCCAGCAGACCGACTAGCGGATCACTCTCCTACAATGAGCAGTTCTTC.

The chain uses TRBV4-1 and TRBJ2-5, with 10 positions matching TRBD1. Germline V gene data show CDR1 as MGHRA and CDR2 as YSYEKL. V dropped 3 bases and J dropped 5; count of bases not matched to a gene: 6. The CDR3 runs to 15 residues. The CDR3 spells CASSHLTGGWETQYF. The DNA of the CDR3 is TGCGCCAGCAGCCACCTGACAGGGGGCTGGGAGACCCAGTACTTC.

Only one count was recorded for this clone. The chain employs TRBV5-1 and TRBJ1-2; TRBD1 matches 9 bases. The CDR3 is 13 amino acids. Germline CDR1 reads SGHRS; CDR2 reads YFSETQ. The V gene end was trimmed by 4 bases and the J gene end by 6 bases; junction bases not matched to a gene: 4. CDR3: CASSPRDRDGYTF. CDR3 bases: TGCGCCAGCAGCCCCCGGGACAGGGATGGCTACACCTTC.

The CDR3 region is CASSLSELPYEQYF. DNA for the CDR3: TGTGCCAGCAGCTTGTCCGAGCTACCCTACGAGCAGTACTTC. The chain is built from TRBV7-9 and TRBJ2-7, with D hard to call. The V and J ends lost 3 bases and 2 bases respectively, with 11 bases between them. The CDR3 covers 14 residues. Germline values: CDR1 SEHNR, CDR2 FQNEAQ (reference sequence). Variable domain in full (rest from reference TRBV7-9 and TRBJ2-7): DTGVSQNPRHKITKRGQNVTFRCDPISEHNRLYWYRQTLGQGPEFLTYFQNEAQLEKSRLLSDRFSAERPKGSFSTLEIQRTEQGDSAMYLCASSLSELPYEQYFGPGTRLTVT.

This chain joins TRBV7-9 and TRBJ1-1; no definite D call. With 3 bases removed from V and 5 bases from J, the gap between germline ends came to 13 bases. CDR3 length equals 14 residues. Germline V lookup: CDR1 SEHNR, CDR2 FQNEAQ (reference sequence). In DNA form, the CDR3 reads TGTGCCAGCAGCTTTTCCCCCCCAATAACTGAAGCTTTCTTT. Its translation: CASSFSPPITEAFF.

CDR3 protein: CSVEYFLDRSGLDEQYF. Here the CDR3 DNA reads TGCAGCGTTGAATATTTCCTAGACAGGTCGGGCCTCGACGAGCAGTACTTC. The gene calls are TRBV29-1 and TRBJ2-7; maybe TRBD1 (6 bases). The V and J ends lost 2 bases and 5 bases respectively, with 25 bases between them. Germline-derived CDR1 and CDR2 are SQVTM and ANQGSEA. The CDR3 extends over 17 amino acids.

This chain uses TRBV30 with TRBJ2-3; the D gene is possibly TRBD1 (7 bases). The germline V and J ends were trimmed by 2 bases and 5 bases, with 14 bases remaining between them. Germline CDR1 reads GTSNPN; CDR2 reads SVGIG (reference sequence). This CDR3 contains 14 residues. Written as DNA, the CDR3 is TGTGCCTGGAGTTCCCGACAGGGAGGAGATACGCAGTATTTT. This sequence encodes CAWSSRQGGDTQYF.

The chain links TRBV4-3 to TRBJ2-7; 8 bases align to TRBD1. V lost 0 bases to trimming and J lost 4 bases; unmatched junction nucleotides: 5. CDR1 LGHNA and CDR2 YSLEER come from the germline V gene. The CDR3 consists of 15 residues. The CDR3 DNA sequence: TGCGCCAGCAGCCAAGAGGACAGGGATCGTTACGAGCAGTACTTC. Translated: CASSQEDRDRYEQYF.

V is TRBV12-3 or TRBV12-4 and J is TRBJ2-7, with D unclear. Trimming removed 1 base at V and 3 bases at J, with 7 bases between. This CDR3 is 13 amino acids long. DNA for the CDR3: TGTGCCAGCAGTTTAGGCAGGTACTACGAGCAGTACTTC. This codes for CASSLGRYYEQYF.

The V and J genes are TRBV27 and TRBJ2-7; D possibly corresponds to TRBD2 (5 bases). Per germline, CDR1 MNHEY and CDR2 SMNVEV (reference sequence). V lost 3 bases and J 0 bases, leaving 9 bases between the germline ends. The CDR3 loop spans 14 amino acids. Here the CDR3 DNA reads TGTGCCAGCAGTTTTACGGGGAGCTCCTACGAGCAGTACTTC. This codes for CASSFTGSSYEQYF.

This clone showed up just once. The chain uses TRBV14 and TRBJ1-2; 7 bases align to TRBD1. V lost 4 bases, J lost 6 bases, and 11 bases stayed unmatched. This CDR3 comprises 15 residues. Germline V CDR1 and CDR2: SGHDN, FVKESK. As DNA, the CDR3 is TGTGCCAGCAGCCCTTTTGACAGGCAGGGGGATGGCTACACCTTC. Amino acid sequence: CASSPFDRQGDGYTF.

This clone was detected only once. CDR3: CASSNEGNEKLFF. The CDR3 coding sequence is TGTGCCAGCTCAAATGAGGGTAATGAAAAACTGTTTTTT. The J gene is TRBJ1-4, the V gene TRBV18, with D hard to call. V was cut by 5 bases and J by 4 bases, with 8 bases left in between. CDR1 and CDR2 from the germline V gene are KGHSH and LQKENI. The CDR3 totals 13 residues. The full variable domain, with the rest looked up from reference TRBV18 and TRBJ1-4, is NAGVMQNPRHLVRRRGQEARLRCSPMKGHSHVYWYRQLPEEGLKFMVYLQKENIIDESGMPKERFSAEFPKEGPSILRIQQVVRGDSAAYFCASSNEGNEKLFFGSGTQLSVL.

The rearrangement uses TRBV7-8 and TRBJ1-1, with D perhaps matching TRBD1 (6 bases). The CDR3 covers 15 residues. V gave up 4 bases and J gave up 4 bases, with 16 bases separating them. CDR1 is SGHVS, CDR2 FQNEAQ, per germline. The CDR3 DNA is TGTGCCAGCAGCTCCAGGGGCCTGGGTAGCACTGAAGCTTTCTTT. Encoded protein: CASSSRGLGSTEAFF.

This clone was observed a handful of times. The chain uses TRBV30 and TRBJ2-7, with 7 bases aligning to TRBD2. The germline gives CDR1 GTSNPN, CDR2 SVGIG (reference sequence). V shed 4 bases and J 0 bases; nucleotides not matched to a gene: 6. The CDR3 covers 14 residues. The CDR3, as DNA: TGTGCCTGGACAGGGACTACCGTCTCCTACGAGCAGTACTTC. Its translation is CAWTGTTVSYEQYF.

This clone was seen just once. The rearrangement joins TRBV11-2 to TRBJ1-1; possibly TRBD1 for D (6 bases). V was cut by 1 base and J by 4 bases, with 10 bases left in between. Per germline, CDR1 SGHAT and CDR2 FQNNGV. This CDR3 has 14 amino acids. The CDR3 reads CASSLGQGPTEAFF. CDR3 coding DNA: TGTGCCAGCAGCTTAGGGCAGGGGCCCACTGAAGCTTTCTTT.

The rearrangement joins TRBV3-1 (or the pseudogene TRBV3-2) to TRBJ1-2; D is undetermined. Germline CDR1 reads LGHDT; CDR2 reads YNNKEL (reference sequence). The V gene lost 0 bases and the J gene lost 8 bases, with 10 bases spanning the gap. The CDR3 is 13 amino acids. This chain's CDR3 is CASSQEWMEGYTF. The DNA for the CDR3 is TGTGCCAGCAGCCAAGAATGGATGGAGGGCTACACCTTC.

The sample holds one count of this clone. V usage is TRBV7-9 and J usage is TRBJ1-1; 7 bases are shared with TRBD1. Germline CDR1 SEHNR, CDR2 FQNEAQ (reference sequence). V lost 0 bases, J lost 1 base, and 2 bases stayed unmatched. The CDR3 loop spans 15 amino acids. CDR3 nucleotides: TGTGCCAGCAGCTTAGCCGGGACAGCGAACACTGAAGCTTTCTTT. The encoded protein is CASSLAGTANTEAFF.

CDR3 in DNA: TGTGCCAGCAGCTTAGGACTAGCGGGAGGAGGGGAGACCCAGTACTTC. It specifies CASSLGLAGGGETQYF. The rearrangement links TRBV7-2 to TRBJ2-5; the match to TRBD2 covers 13 bases. Trimming took 1 base from V and 5 from J; bases not matched to a gene: 4. Germline V gene sequence: CDR1 SGHTA, CDR2 FQGNSA. This CDR3 has 16 amino acids.

The rearrangement uses TRBV25-1 and TRBJ2-2; no definite D call. This CDR3 spans 16 amino acids. V was pared by 0 bases and J by 4 bases, with 12 bases between. Germline loops: CDR1 MGHDK, CDR2 SYGVNS. The CDR3, as DNA: TGTGCCAGCAGTGAATACTTTGACTCCTTCACCGGGGAGCTGTTTTTT. Translation gives CASSEYFDSFTGELFF.

V gene TRBV11-3 combines with J gene TRBJ2-1; 8 bases agree with TRBD2. V was clipped by 8 bases and J by 6 bases; unmatched bases: 6. The CDR3 contains 13 residues. Per germline, CDR1 SGHNT and CDR2 YENEEA. CDR3 protein: CASARGGRNEQFF. The CDR3 nucleotides read TGTGCCAGCGCCCGGGGGGGGCGCAATGAGCAGTTCTTC.

V gene TRBV12-5 combines with J gene TRBJ2-2; no reliable D call. This CDR3 region has 15 residues. V was cut by 7 bases and J by 0 bases, with 12 bases left in between. Germline values: CDR1 LGHNT, CDR2 FRNRAP. The CDR3 region has the DNA TGTGCTAGTGCCTGGGTAACCGCGAACACCGGGGAGCTGTTTTTT. This codes for CASAWVTANTGELFF.

The V gene is TRBV10-1, the J gene TRBJ1-1; D is possibly TRBD1 (5 bases). The CDR3 length is 15 residues. The germline CDR1 and CDR2 sequences are WNHNN and SYGVQD (reference sequence). V dropped 3 bases and J dropped 11 bases, with 22 bases sitting between them. The CDR3 bases are TGCGCCAGCAGTGATCCAGCGGGGCATAACCTGAGGGCTTTCTTT. Translating gives CASSDPAGHNLRAFF.

This clone was detected once. The chain couples TRBV5-1 to TRBJ1-5; a weak D match, TRBD1 (6 bases). Looked up from germline, CDR1 is SGHRS and CDR2 is YFSETQ. There are 16 residues in the CDR3. Trimming cost V 0 bases and J 1 base, with 11 bases left between them. The CDR3 nucleotides read TGCGCCAGCAGCTTGGGGGGGGCCCTCAGCAATCAGCCCCAGCATTTT. Translation: CASSLGGALSNQPQHF. The full variable domain, its missing parts supplied by reference TRBV5-1 and TRBJ1-5, is KAGVTQTPRYLIKTRGQQVTLSCSPISGHRSVSWYQQTPGQGLQFLFEYFSETQRNKGNFPGRFSGRQFSNSRSEMNVSTLELGDSALYLCASSLGGALSNQPQHFGDGTRLSIL.

The chain links TRBV4-2 to TRBJ2-1, with a possible D match to TRBD2 (6 bases). There are 16 residues in the CDR3. V dropped 1 base and J dropped 7 bases, with 17 bases sitting between them. CDR1 is LGHNA and CDR2 is YNFKEQ in the germline V gene. The CDR3 region is CASSQAPSGEVNEQFF. The CDR3, as DNA: TGTGCCAGCAGCCAAGCTCCATCGGGAGAGGTAAATGAGCAGTTCTTC.

The chain links TRBV13 to TRBJ2-5, with D perhaps matching TRBD2 (6 bases). Trimming removed 7 bases at V and 2 bases at J, with 11 bases between. CDR3 length: 13 amino acids. The germline V gene encodes CDR1 PRHDT and CDR2 FYEKMQ (reference sequence). The CDR3 reads CASTGAGQETQYF. For the CDR3, the DNA is TGTGCCAGCACGGGAGCAGGGCAAGAGACCCAGTACTTC.

The chain is built from TRBV3-1 (or the pseudogene TRBV3-2) and TRBJ2-7; 14 bases map to TRBD2. The length of the CDR3 is 15 residues. V was pared by 4 bases and J by 6 bases, with 5 bases of the junction left unmatched. Germline values: CDR1 LGHDT, CDR2 YNNKEL (reference sequence). The CDR3 DNA sequence: TGTGCCAGCAGCCGGGGACTAGCGGGAGCGGGCGAGCAGTACTTC. It encodes CASSRGLAGAGEQYF.